This T cell receptor (beta chain) is from a study of cytomegalovirus exposure and HLA in healthy donors. V lost 6 bases and J lost 5, with 4 bases in between. The CDR3 spans 10 residues. Germline CDR1 and CDR2: WSHSY and SAAADI. PCR involved 60 Vbeta and 13 Jbeta primers. The method was immunoSEQ multiplex PCR; TCRdb's version includes in-frame clones alone and lacks a portion of them. Here the sample spans 150,000 to 200,000 clones, around four fifths being singletons. Specimen: PBMCs. This sequence was found in a man aged 50 to 59 in good health and CMV-seropositive. This rearrangement joins TRBV10-2 to TRBJ2-5; no reliable D call. CDR3 residues: CASSVETQYF. The CDR3 coding sequence is TGCGCCAGCAGCGTGGAGACCCAGTACTTC.